This T cell receptor beta chain emerged from a study of cytomegalovirus exposure and HLA in healthy donors. The table lists this clone with a few counts. Its cognate antigen is unknown. This CDR3 comprises 16 residues. Germline V gene data show CDR1 as SNHLY and CDR2 as FYNNEI. The germline V and J ends were trimmed by 5 bases and 6 bases, with 20 bases remaining between them. The PCR contained 60 Vbeta and 13 Jbeta primers. Sequencing was performed with immunoSEQ multiplex PCR; in TCRdb, only in-frame clones are kept and a portion is missing. The table has some 160,000 clones, roughly 80% seen once; the top ten hold roughly 3.4%. Notes on the study in general: It was in a later analysis that TCR association rates were seen to vary by HLA locus, highest for DRB1 and lowest for HLA-C.

The receptor's source is a male donor in good health and CMV-seronegative. Sequenced: PBMCs. The V and J genes are TRBV2 and TRBJ1-5; D might be TRBD1 (5 bases). This CDR3 is CASSQLRGVEGQPQHF. The CDR3 DNA is TGTGCCAGCAGTCAACTGCGGGGGGTGGAAGGTCAGCCCCAGCATTTT.